The 28 T cell receptor beta chains below come from one sample, sequenced in a study of blood T cell repertoires in COVID-19. The method was immunoSEQ multiplex PCR; TCRdb's version includes in-frame clones alone and lacks a portion of them. Among approximately 300,000 clones, approximately 90% were seen once, and the ten largest hold approximately 6%. Sequenced material: peripheral blood. The receptors were gathered from a woman in her forties or fifties with COVID-19, enrolled during active disease.

This clone has more than one count but fewer than ten. The CDR3 nucleotides are TGTGCCAGCAGCGTCCCAGGCAACTATGGCTACACCTTC. It translates to CASSVPGNYGYTF. The rearrangement links TRBV9 to TRBJ1-2; D is unresolved. Germline assignment: CDR1 SGDLS and CDR2 YYNGEE. Trimming removed 2 bases at V and 2 bases at J, with 7 bases between. The CDR3 extends over 13 amino acids.

The chain couples TRBV7-9 to TRBJ1-6; D remains ambiguous. V was clipped by 5 bases and J by 6 bases, with 14 bases between them. The CDR3 contains 15 residues. The germline gives CDR1 SEHNR, CDR2 FQNEAQ (reference sequence). Here the CDR3 DNA reads TGTGCCAGCAGCGCGCGCCAAGCCCGTAATTCACCCCTCCACTTT. This translates into CASSARQARNSPLHF.

This chain uses TRBV29-1 with TRBJ2-6; 8 bases match TRBD1. CDR1 SQVTM and CDR2 ANQGSEA come from the germline V gene. The CDR3 extends over 15 amino acids. CDR3 nucleotide sequence: TGCGCCAGTGGACAGGGTATCGGTGGGGCCAACGTCCTGACTTTC. This encodes CASGQGIGGANVLTF.

V and J are TRBV24-1 and TRBJ2-1, with D possibly being TRBD2 (5 bases). Trimming removed 1 base at V and 9 bases at J, with 9 bases between. Per germline, CDR1 KGHDR and CDR2 SFDVKD. CDR3 length: 13 residues. The CDR3: CATSDFRGFEQFF. In DNA form, the CDR3 reads TGTGCCACCAGTGATTTTCGGGGTTTTGAGCAGTTCTTC.

This chain connects TRBV5-4 to TRBJ2-7; TRBD2 matches at 9 bases. The trim removed 1 base at V and 6 bases at J, leaving 2 bases unmatched. CDR3 size: 13 residues. In germline, CDR1 is SGHNT, CDR2 YYREEE (reference sequence). In DNA, the CDR3 is TGTGCCAGCAGCTTGACGACTAGCGGCGAGCAGTACTTC. Its protein is CASSLTTSGEQYF.

CDR3 in DNA: TGTGCCAGTAGTATAATAAGCGGTGGGAATGAAAAACTGTTTTTT. Protein product: CASSIISGGNEKLFF. The chain links TRBV19 to TRBJ1-4; D is unclear. V was pared by 2 bases and J by 5 bases, with 12 bases between. The germline V gene has CDR1 LNHDA and CDR2 SQIVND (reference sequence). This CDR3 spans 15 amino acids.

The V call is TRBV4-2, the J call TRBJ2-3, with 9 bases that match TRBD2. V lost 1 base and J lost 2; bases outside the gene matches: 10. The CDR3 totals 18 residues. Germline assignment: CDR1 LGHNA and CDR2 YNFKEQ. CDR3 residues: CASSQVYLLAGDTDTQYF. CDR3 nucleotides: TGTGCCAGCAGCCAAGTATACCTACTAGCGGGCGACACAGATACGCAGTATTTT.

The chain carries TRBV24-1 and TRBJ1-2, with D maybe TRBD1 (5 bases). This CDR3 has 17 residues. Trimming took 4 bases from V and 3 from J, leaving 20 bases between them. Looked up from germline, CDR1 is KGHDR and CDR2 is SFDVKD. CDR3 nucleotide sequence: TGTGCCACCAGTGACCCCCTTTCCAAGACAGCTTACTATGGCTACACCTTC. This translates into CATSDPLSKTAYYGYTF.

The chain combines TRBV11-2 with TRBJ2-1; D is perhaps TRBD1 (7 bases). The CDR3 contains 15 residues. V was cut by 5 bases and J by 4 bases, with 15 bases left in between. Germline V gives CDR1 SGHAT, CDR2 FQNNGV. The CDR3 region is CASSLRGDSYNEQFF. CDR3 bases: TGTGCCAGCAGCCTTAGGGGGGACAGTTACAATGAGCAGTTCTTC.

V gene TRBV19 combines with J gene TRBJ2-1; 14 nucleotides line up with TRBD2. Germline V gives CDR1 LNHDA, CDR2 SQIVND (reference sequence). J was trimmed by 6 bases and V by 10 bases; bases with no gene match: 2. This CDR3 contains 13 residues. CDR3 sequence (DNA): TGTGCCACGGGACTAGCGGGAGCCAATGAGCAGTTCTTC. Translating gives CATGLAGANEQFF.

This chain uses TRBV2 with TRBJ1-4, with TRBD1 as a possible D gene (6 bases). The germline V gene encodes CDR1 SNHLY and CDR2 FYNNEI. V dropped 7 bases and J dropped 8 bases, with 14 bases sitting between them. This CDR3 has 13 residues. CDR3 sequence (DNA): TGTGCCAGCAAAACAGGGACAAGAGAAAAACTGTTTTTT. The encoded protein is CASKTGTREKLFF.

This clone was seen only once. The chain employs TRBV19 and TRBJ1-2; unclear D gene. Germline assignment: CDR1 LNHDA and CDR2 SQIVND (reference sequence). The germline V and J ends were trimmed by 9 bases and 2 bases, with 19 bases remaining between them. This CDR3 is 15 amino acids long. The CDR3 DNA reads TGTGCCAGCATCACATACGAGGGATCCAACTATGGCTACACCTTC. Its protein is CASITYEGSNYGYTF.

The chain employs TRBV18 and TRBJ2-2; no clear D. Germline loops: CDR1 KGHSH, CDR2 LQKENI. The CDR3 has 16 residues. Trimming stripped 1 base from V and 2 bases from J, with 11 bases between. CDR3 DNA sequence: TGTGCCAGCTCACCACTGCTAGGCCCTAACACCGGGGAGCTGTTTTTT. It yields the protein CASSPLLGPNTGELFF.

V is TRBV5-4 and J is TRBJ2-1; 9 bases align to TRBD1. The CDR3 is 15 residues long. CDR1 SGHNT and CDR2 YYREEE come from the germline V gene (reference sequence). The ends lost 3 bases at V and 2 bases at J; junction bases unmatched: 3. Here the CDR3 reads CASSWGQGAYNEQFF. Written as DNA, the CDR3 is TGTGCCAGCAGCTGGGGACAGGGTGCCTACAATGAGCAGTTCTTC.

DNA for the CDR3: TGTGCCAGCAGCTTAGCTAGCGGGGCCTATGAGCAGTTCTTC. Translated, it gives CASSLASGAYEQFF. The rearrangement uses TRBV11-2 and TRBJ2-1; the match to TRBD2 covers 9 bases. Germline trimming cut 1 base from V and 8 bases from J; bases unmatched to any gene: 3. Germline loops: CDR1 SGHAT, CDR2 FQNNGV. There are 14 residues in the CDR3.

V and J are TRBV12-3 or TRBV12-4 and TRBJ2-7; D perhaps matches TRBD1 (5 bases). With 6 bases removed from V and 3 bases from J, the gap between germline ends came to 9 bases. The CDR3 consists of 12 residues. The CDR3: CASSFDSYEQYF. The CDR3 DNA follows: TGTGCCAGCAGCTTCGACAGCTACGAGCAGTACTTC.

V is TRBV27 and J is TRBJ2-1; 9 bases are a match to TRBD2. V trimming: 5 bases; J trimming: 9 bases; junction bases outside the gene matches: 14. CDR1 is MNHEY and CDR2 is SMNVEV in the germline V gene (reference sequence). The CDR3 runs to 16 residues. This CDR3 is CASSSSLAGSSREQFF. CDR3 nucleotide sequence: TGTGCCAGCAGTAGTAGTCTAGCGGGAAGCTCCCGTGAGCAGTTCTTC.

J is TRBJ1-5 and V is TRBV19, with 10 bases fitting TRBD1. Germline-derived CDR1 and CDR2 are LNHDA and SQIVND (reference sequence). V trimming: 9 bases; J trimming: 4 bases; junction bases outside the gene matches: 9. The CDR3 covers 15 residues. CDR3 loop: CASKPDRGANQPQHF. CDR3 sequence (DNA): TGTGCCAGCAAGCCGGACAGGGGGGCGAATCAGCCCCAGCATTTT.

The J gene is TRBJ1-2, the V gene TRBV5-1; D not certain. CDR1 and CDR2 (germline): SGHRS, YFSETQ. This CDR3 comprises 15 residues. Trimming left V 0 bases short and J 7 bases short, with 16 bases between. The CDR3 reads CASSLAVPGESGYTF. CDR3 bases: TGCGCCAGCAGCTTGGCCGTGCCGGGAGAGAGTGGCTACACCTTC.

The chain uses TRBV4-1 and TRBJ2-1, with 9 bases aligning to TRBD2. The CDR3 is 17 residues long. Germline values: CDR1 MGHRA, CDR2 YSYEKL. V lost 3 bases to trimming and J lost 4 bases; unmatched junction nucleotides: 10. CDR3: CASSQDALAGRYNEQFF. The CDR3 region has the DNA TGCGCCAGCAGCCAGGACGCGCTAGCGGGAAGATACAATGAGCAGTTCTTC.

The chain links TRBV4-1 to TRBJ2-1; 11 nucleotides match TRBD2. There are 15 residues in the CDR3. V gave up 3 bases and J gave up 9 bases; unmatched junction bases: 7. CDR1 is MGHRA and CDR2 is YSYEKL in the germline V gene. CDR3 in DNA: TGCGCCAGCAGCCATAGCGGGAGGGCCAGGGGTGAGCAGTTCTTC. As protein: CASSHSGRARGEQFF.

The chain joins TRBV6-6 to TRBJ1-1, with 7 bases identical to TRBD1. The CDR3 totals 14 residues. Germline CDR1 MNHNY, CDR2 SVGAGI (reference sequence). V lost 4 bases, J lost 11 bases, and 13 bases stayed unmatched. The CDR3 nucleotides are TGTGCCAGCAGTTCTCAGGGGGACTCCAAAGGGGCTTTCTTT. Translated: CASSSQGDSKGAFF.

The chain links TRBV4-1 to TRBJ2-7; TRBD2 matches at 7 bases. This CDR3 comprises 17 residues. CDR1 is MGHRA and CDR2 is YSYEKL in the germline V gene. Unmatched junction bases numbered 13, after V lost 3 bases and J lost 2 bases. CDR3 DNA sequence: TGCGCCAGCAGCCACAGAGTTCCGGGGGGAAATACCTACGAGCAGTACTTC. Its protein product is CASSHRVPGGNTYEQYF.

The chain links TRBV7-2 to TRBJ2-5, with 8 bases identical to TRBD2. The length of the CDR3 is 15 residues. Germline V gene lookup returns CDR1 SGHTA and CDR2 FQGNSA. The V and J ends lost 1 base and 5 bases, in that order; junction bases with no gene match: 6. CDR3 in amino acids: CASSLGLAGLETQYF. The CDR3 DNA reads TGTGCCAGCAGCTTAGGCCTAGCGGGCCTTGAGACCCAGTACTTC.

Concerning this clone itself: A read error may account for a junction end that differs from germline. The gene calls are TRBV2 and TRBJ2-7, with 14 nucleotides matching TRBD2. The germline gives CDR1 SNHLY, CDR2 FYNNEI. The CDR3 sequence is 16 residues long. The CDR3 loop reads CASSGGVGTSGRRGHF. DNA of the CDR3: TGTGCCAGCAGTGGTGGAGTTGGGACTAGCGGGAGAAGGGGGCACTTC.

The rearrangement links TRBV5-1 to TRBJ1-6, with D maybe TRBD1 (5 bases). This CDR3 has 16 amino acids. V was clipped by 5 bases and J by 9 bases, with 21 bases between them. In germline, CDR1 is SGHRS, CDR2 YFSETQ. The CDR3 loop reads CASSHAGIRVTSPLHF. The DNA for the CDR3 is TGCGCCAGCAGTCACGCAGGGATAAGGGTAACTTCACCCCTCCACTTT.

This clone was counted once. This chain connects TRBV9 to TRBJ1-4, with TRBD1 matching over 8 bases. The germline V gene encodes CDR1 SGDLS and CDR2 YYNGEE. The CDR3 runs 16 residues. V lost 0 bases to trimming and J lost 6 bases; unmatched junction nucleotides: 7. CDR3 nucleotide sequence: TGTGCCAGCAGCGTAGATGGGGACAGGAGATATGAAAAACTGTTTTTT. The encoded protein is CASSVDGDRRYEKLFF.

The V and J genes are TRBV6-5 and TRBJ1-6; 9 nucleotides line up with TRBD1. V lost 2 bases and J lost 6; bases outside the gene matches: 2. Germline V gene sequence: CDR1 MNHEY, CDR2 SVGAGI. There are 15 residues in the CDR3. The DNA of the CDR3 is TGTGCCAGCAGTTACCTGGACAGGGGTAATTCACCCCTCCACTTT. Residues: CASSYLDRGNSPLHF.